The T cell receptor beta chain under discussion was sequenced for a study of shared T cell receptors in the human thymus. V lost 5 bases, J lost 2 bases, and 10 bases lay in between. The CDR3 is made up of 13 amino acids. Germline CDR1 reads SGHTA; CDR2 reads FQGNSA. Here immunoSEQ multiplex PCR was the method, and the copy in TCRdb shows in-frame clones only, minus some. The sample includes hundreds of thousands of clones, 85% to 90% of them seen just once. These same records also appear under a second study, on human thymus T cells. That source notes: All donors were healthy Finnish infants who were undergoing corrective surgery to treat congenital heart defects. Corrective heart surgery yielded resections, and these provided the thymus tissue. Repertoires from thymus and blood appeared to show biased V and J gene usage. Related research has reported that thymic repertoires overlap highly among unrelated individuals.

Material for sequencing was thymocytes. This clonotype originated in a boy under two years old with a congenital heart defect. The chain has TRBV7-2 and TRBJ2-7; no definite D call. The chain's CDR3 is CASSPSGTYEQYF. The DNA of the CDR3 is TGTGCCAGCAGCCCTAGTGGAACCTACGAGCAGTACTTC.